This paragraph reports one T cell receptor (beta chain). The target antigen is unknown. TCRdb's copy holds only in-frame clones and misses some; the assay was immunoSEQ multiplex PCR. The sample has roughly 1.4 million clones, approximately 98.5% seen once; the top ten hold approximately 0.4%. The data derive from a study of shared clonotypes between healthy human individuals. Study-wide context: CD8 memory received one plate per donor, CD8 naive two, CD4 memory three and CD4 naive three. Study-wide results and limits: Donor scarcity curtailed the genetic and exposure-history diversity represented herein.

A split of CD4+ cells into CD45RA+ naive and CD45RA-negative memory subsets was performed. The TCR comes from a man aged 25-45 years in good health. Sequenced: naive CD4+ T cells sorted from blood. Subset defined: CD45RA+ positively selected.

CDR3 protein: CAWSVNRGLDSNQPQHF. DNA for the CDR3: TGTGCCTGGAGTGTCAACAGGGGGCTGGATAGCAATCAGCCCCAGCATTTT. The chain joins TRBV30 to TRBJ1-5, with TRBD1 identical over 9 bases. The germline gives CDR1 GTSNPN, CDR2 SVGIG (reference sequence). The CDR3 has 17 amino acids. J gave up 0 bases and V 0 bases, and 6 bases lay outside the gene matches.